The next 14 T cell receptor beta chains were all read from a single sample in a study of cytomegalovirus exposure and HLA in healthy donors. In the PCR, 60 Vbeta and 13 Jbeta primers were used. Some clones are missing from TCRdb's copy, which holds only in-frame ones; the method was immunoSEQ multiplex PCR. The sample table includes about 110,000 clones. Input material: PBMCs. These receptors were collected from a man aged 50 or older in good health and CMV-seronegative.

V usage is TRBV7-2 and J usage is TRBJ1-5; TRBD1 aligns across 8 bases. The CDR3 covers 18 residues. Trimming took 1 base from V and 3 from J; bases not matched to a gene: 11. Germline-derived CDR1 and CDR2 are SGHTA and FQGNSA. In nucleotides, the CDR3 is TGTGCCAGCAGCTTAGAGGCAGGGGGCCCCGCTAACAATCAGCCCCAGCATTTT. This sequence encodes CASSLEAGGPANNQPQHF.

This sequence joins TRBV6-5 and TRBJ2-7; D gene uncertain. CDR1 and CDR2 (germline): MNHEY, SVGAGI. V gave up 0 bases and J gave up 4 bases, with 10 bases separating them. The CDR3 is 14 residues long. The CDR3 spells CASSYSTVGYEQYF. The CDR3 DNA reads as TGTGCCAGCAGTTACTCGACTGTTGGTTACGAGCAGTACTTC.

V gene TRBV28 combines with J gene TRBJ2-6; possible D gene TRBD2, 6 bases. Germline CDR1 is MDHEN and CDR2 is SYDVKM. V was pared by 5 bases and J by 0 bases, with 17 bases between. This CDR3 is built from 18 residues. Here the CDR3 DNA reads TGTGCCAGCAGTCCCCCTGGCGGAGGGAGCTCTGGGGCCAACGTCCTGACTTTC. Translating it yields CASSPPGGGSSGANVLTF.

This chain joins TRBV5-1 and TRBJ1-2; TRBD1 aligns across 7 bases. Germline-derived CDR1 and CDR2 are SGHRS and YFSETQ. Trimming took 7 bases from V and 1 from J; bases not matched to a gene: 4. The CDR3 is 13 residues long. CDR3 coding DNA: TGCGCCAGCGGACAGGATCTTAACTATGGCTACACCTTC. Residues: CASGQDLNYGYTF.

Details on this clone: Other DNA sequences in the sample encode the same CDR3. The chain carries TRBV7-9 and TRBJ1-1; the D gene is possibly TRBD1 (5 bases). V was shortened by 5 bases and J by 3 bases, with 16 bases between the two germline ends. Germline CDR1 reads SEHNR; CDR2 reads FQNEAQ (reference sequence). The CDR3 contains 15 residues. The CDR3 DNA sequence: TGTGCCAGCAGCAAATGGCGGGGGGAGGACACTGAAGCTTTCTTT. Encoded protein: CASSKWRGEDTEAFF.

This chain joins TRBV10-3 and TRBJ2-7; 7 positions agree with TRBD1. The germline gives CDR1 ENHRY, CDR2 SYGVKD. The ends lost 2 bases at V and 3 bases at J; junction bases unmatched: 1. The length of the CDR3 is 13 residues. The CDR3 nucleotides read TGTGCCATCAGTGAGGGACAGGTCTACGAGCAGTACTTC. It specifies CAISEGQVYEQYF.

The J gene is TRBJ1-1, the V gene TRBV9; 8 nucleotides agree with TRBD1. Germline loops: CDR1 SGDLS, CDR2 YYNGEE. The CDR3 covers 14 residues. The junction had 4 bases not matched to a gene; V was cut back by 3 bases and J by 3 bases. CDR3: CASSAGGPDTEAFF. In nucleotides, the CDR3 is TGTGCCAGCAGCGCAGGGGGCCCCGACACTGAAGCTTTCTTT.

The gene calls are TRBV30 and TRBJ1-1; D remains ambiguous. CDR3 length: 14 residues. From germline, CDR1 is GTSNPN and CDR2 SVGIG (reference sequence). With 3 bases removed from V and 11 bases from J, the gap between germline ends came to 22 bases. The CDR3: CAWSYLPGPLGAFF. CDR3 in DNA: TGTGCCTGGAGCTACTTACCAGGCCCCCTTGGGGCTTTCTTT.

The genes are TRBV9 and TRBJ2-7, with 8 bases that match TRBD1. The CDR3 has 14 residues. The ends lost 4 bases at V and 4 bases at J; junction bases unmatched: 7. Germline CDR1 is SGDLS and CDR2 is YYNGEE. CDR3 residues: CASSLGTGTYEQYF. The CDR3 region has the DNA TGTGCCAGCAGCCTTGGGACAGGAACATACGAGCAGTACTTC.

V and J are TRBV6-6 and TRBJ2-1; D gene ambiguous. The length of the CDR3 is 11 residues. The germline CDR1 and CDR2 sequences are MNHNY and SVGAGI (reference sequence). Between the trimmed V and J ends, which lost 4 bases and 9 bases, there was a span of 7 bases. CDR3 loop: CASSSFGEQFF. For the CDR3, the DNA is TGTGCCAGCAGTTCCTTCGGTGAGCAGTTCTTC.

The genes are TRBV5-1 and TRBJ2-1; 9 bases fit TRBD2. The CDR3 sequence is 14 residues long. Per germline, CDR1 SGHRS and CDR2 YFSETQ. Losses at the gene ends were 4 bases for V and 4 bases for J; bases not matched to a gene: 3. In nucleotides, the CDR3 is TGCGCCAGCAGCCGGACTAGCGTTTACAATGAGCAGTTCTTC. Protein sequence: CASSRTSVYNEQFF.

The rearrangement joins TRBV9 to TRBJ2-7, with 8 bases matching TRBD1. Unmatched junction bases numbered 6, after V lost 4 bases and J lost 3 bases. The CDR3 contains 14 residues. Germline V gene sequence: CDR1 SGDLS, CDR2 YYNGEE. The CDR3 nucleotides are TGTGCCAGCAGCTACGCCGGGACAGGCTACGAGCAGTACTTC. It translates to CASSYAGTGYEQYF.

V usage is TRBV18 and J usage is TRBJ2-5, with 7 bases that match TRBD1. Losses at the gene ends were 4 bases for V and 2 bases for J; bases not matched to a gene: 4. The germline CDR1 and CDR2 sequences are KGHSH and LQKENI. The CDR3 runs 14 residues. CDR3 nucleotide sequence: TGTGCCAGCTCACAACCGGGACAGCAAGAGACCCAGTACTTC. Translation: CASSQPGQQETQYF.

V and J are TRBV5-6 and TRBJ1-5; 10 bases are shared with TRBD1. The CDR3 covers 14 residues. Germline V gene lookup returns CDR1 SGHDT and CDR2 YYEEEE. V lost 3 bases, J lost 4 bases, and 1 base stayed unmatched. The CDR3 protein is CASSWTGGNQPQHF. The DNA of the CDR3 is TGTGCCAGCAGCTGGACAGGGGGGAATCAGCCCCAGCATTTT.